These T cell receptor beta chains were read from a single sample in a study of human T cells and chemical hapten exposure. TCRdb recomputed calls from the RACE reads with MiXCR, one row per CDR3 protein. The sample holds 100,000 to 150,000 distinct CDR3 sequences, roughly 13% seen once. The input for sequencing was whole blood, taken in connection with sensitization to the hapten diphenylcyclopropenone (DPC). These receptors originate from a man aged 18 to 29 with alopecia areata. Some clones in this sample may be carry-over from other donors' samples. Each CDR3 is given with its conserved first and last residue. Fields, in order: D gene, V gene, CDR3 length, clone size, J gene, CDR3 protein, CDR3 DNA. D genes are given only for firm matches. Only some rows state a clone size, as once, few, many or a class for expanded clones.

>-|TRBV29-1|12|few|TRBJ1-1
CSGLTVNTEAFF
TGCAGCGGATTGACGGTGAACACTGAAGCTTTCTTT
>-|TRBV18|15|few|TRBJ2-2
CASSPQGRYTGELFF
TGTGCCAGCTCACCACAGGGGCGGTACACCGGGGAGCTGTTTTTT
>-|TRBV18|17|few|TRBJ1-4
CASSLYSQAATNEKLFF
TGTGCCAGCTCACTATATAGCCAAGCTGCAACTAATGAAAAACTGTTTTTT
>-|TRBV29-1|13|-|TRBJ1-1
CSATGQMNTEAFF
TGCAGCGCTACAGGACAGATGAACACTGAAGCTTTCTTT
>TRBD2|TRBV7-2|18|-|TRBJ2-4
CASSLGLAGKLAKNIQYF
TGTGCCAGCAGCTTGGGACTAGCGGGGAAGTTAGCCAAAAACATTCAGTACTTC
>-|TRBV29-1|15|few|TRBJ1-1
CSVEGRVREATEAFF
TGCAGCGTTGAAGGGCGCGTAAGGGAGGCCACTGAAGCTTTCTTT
>-|TRBV7-9|12|few|TRBJ2-5
CASSLVIGTQYF
TGTGCCAGCAGCTTAGTGATCGGGACCCAGTACTTC
>-|TRBV7-9|14|few|TRBJ2-4
CASSPRLAKNIQYF
TGTGCCAGCAGCCCCCGGCTAGCCAAAAACATTCAGTACTTC
>-|TRBV9|14|-|TRBJ2-3
CASSVVGLRLRQYF
TGTGCCAGCAGCGTAGTGGGACTGAGACTAAGGCAGTATTTT
>-|TRBV4-3|13|few|TRBJ2-1
CASSQTRRHQQFF
TGCGCCAGCAGCCAAACCCGCAGACATCAGCAGTTCTTC
>TRBD2|TRBV7-9|18|-|TRBJ2-3
CASSSHQRLAGDTDTQYF
TGTGCCAGCAGCTCCCACCAAAGACTAGCGGGGGATACAGATACGCAGTATTTT
>-|TRBV7-9|15|few|TRBJ2-5
CASSRGPTYQETQYF
TGTGCCAGCAGCCGCGGACCGACGTACCAAGAGACCCAGTACTTC
>-|TRBV11-1|14|many|TRBJ2-1
CASSIDLPVAEQFF
TGTGCCAGCAGCATAGACCTCCCTGTTGCTGAGCAGTTCTTC
>TRBD1|TRBV6-6|16|-|TRBJ1-2
CASSPPPGQSTQGYTF
TGTGCCAGCAGTCCACCACCGGGACAGTCCACACAGGGCTACACCTTC
>TRBD1|TRBV10-3|16|many|TRBJ2-2
CAISVIRDRNTGELFF
TGTGCCATCAGTGTAATCCGGGACAGGAACACCGGGGAGCTGTTTTTT
>TRBD1|TRBV24-1|14|many|TRBJ2-1
CATSDPGTGTEQFF
TGTGCCACCAGTGACCCAGGGACAGGGACTGAGCAGTTCTTC
>-|TRBV7-9|13|few|TRBJ2-2
CAPGRGSTGELFF
TGTGCCCCTGGACGGGGGAGTACCGGGGAGCTGTTTTTT
>-|TRBV20-1|13|-|TRBJ2-6
CSALLSGANVLTF
TGCAGTGCCCTCCTCTCTGGGGCCAACGTCCTGACTTTC
>TRBD1|TRBV7-9|14|few|TRBJ2-1
CASISGTADDEQFF
TGTGCCAGCATATCGGGGACAGCGGACGATGAGCAGTTCTTC
>-|TRBV7-9|14|few|TRBJ1-1
CASSAQNMNTEAFF
TGTGCCAGCAGCGCCCAGAACATGAACACTGAAGCTTTCTTT
>-|TRBV6-5|13|few|TRBJ1-6
CASSYSSGSPLHF
TGTGCCAGCAGTTACTCCTCGGGGTCACCCCTCCACTTT
>-|TRBV29-1|13|few|TRBJ1-5
CSVSRDDNQPQHF
TGCAGCGTGAGCCGGGACGACAATCAGCCCCAGCATTTT
>TRBD1|TRBV7-2|15|many|TRBJ1-2
CASSFTGQGDSGYTF
TGTGCCAGCAGCTTCACGGGACAGGGGGATTCTGGCTACACCTTC
>-|TRBV28|16|-|TRBJ1-5
CASSLQAGGSNQPQHF
TGTGCCAGCAGTCTGCAAGCGGGAGGTAGCAATCAGCCCCAGCATTTT
>TRBD1|TRBV7-3|17|few|TRBJ2-2
CASSLDGTGTNTGELFF
TGTGCCAGCAGCTTAGACGGGACAGGGACGAACACCGGGGAGCTGTTTTTT
>-|TRBV6-5|14|-|TRBJ1-2
CASSPGRGYYGYTF
TGTGCCAGCAGTCCGGGCAGGGGCTACTATGGCTACACCTTC
>-|TRBV5-1|15|few|TRBJ2-2
CASRLGTANTGELFF
TGCGCCAGCAGATTGGGGACGGCGAACACCGGGGAGCTGTTTTTT
>-|TRBV2|12|many|TRBJ2-5
CASSLLQETQYF
TGTGCCAGCAGTCTTCTCCAAGAGACCCAGTACTTC
>TRBD1|TRBV10-3|15|many|TRBJ2-1
CAIFAGTGTWNEQFF
TGTGCCATCTTTGCCGGGACAGGGACGTGGAATGAGCAGTTCTTC
>TRBD1|TRBV6-2/TRBV6-3|12|few|TRBJ1-1
CASIQGETEAFF
TGTGCCAGCATCCAGGGGGAGACTGAAGCTTTCTTT
>-|TRBV7-2|14|-|TRBJ2-2
CASSLIRGTGELFF
TGTGCCAGCAGCTTAATCCGGGGGACCGGGGAGCTGTTTTTT
>-|TRBV27|13|few|TRBJ2-3
CASSSRGQSKQYF
TGTGCCAGCAGCTCCAGGGGTCAGAGTAAGCAGTATTTT
>-|TRBV5-6|16|few|TRBJ2-2
CASSLLWGLNTGELFF
TGTGCCAGCAGCTTGCTGTGGGGATTAAACACCGGGGAGCTGTTTTTT
>-|TRBV12-3/TRBV12-4|11|few|TRBJ1-2
CASSLGIGYTF
TGTGCCAGCAGTTTAGGCATAGGCTACACCTTC
>TRBD2|TRBV11-2|15|few|TRBJ2-3
CASSPLAGGLGTQYF
TGTGCCAGCAGCCCCCTAGCGGGGGGGCTTGGTACGCAGTATTTT
>-|TRBV4-1|15|-|TRBJ1-5
CASSQTRGTYQPQHF
TGCGCCAGCAGCCAGACACGCGGGACATATCAGCCCCAGCATTTT
>TRBD1|TRBV6-2/TRBV6-3|15|many|TRBJ1-4
CASSQIGTGREKLFF
TGTGCCAGCAGTCAGATCGGGACAGGGCGAGAAAAACTGTTTTTT
>-|TRBV10-3|15|-|TRBJ2-3
CAISESEFITPTQYF
TGTGCCATCAGTGAGTCGGAGTTTATCACACCTACGCAGTATTTT
>-|TRBV19|12|-|TRBJ2-7
CASSIAGREQYF
TGTGCCAGTAGTATTGCAGGGCGAGAGCAGTACTTC
>TRBD2|TRBV20-1|13|few|TRBJ2-7
CSAPGLAGEEQYF
TGCAGTGCCCCGGGACTAGCGGGGGAAGAGCAGTACTTC
>-|TRBV9|14|few|TRBJ2-3
CASSGSATGDTQYF
TGTGCCAGCAGCGGATCAGCGACTGGAGATACGCAGTATTTT
>TRBD2|TRBV4-2|16|many|TRBJ2-3
CASSQEEPGGADTQYF
TGTGCCAGCAGCCAAGAGGAACCGGGGGGAGCCGATACGCAGTATTTT
>TRBD1|TRBV6-5|14|-|TRBJ2-7
CASSTNRGRYEQYF
TGTGCCAGCAGTACGAACAGGGGGCGGTACGAGCAGTACTTC
>TRBD1|TRBV5-1|15|few|TRBJ1-5
CASRAGQGGNQPQHF
TGCGCCAGCAGAGCAGGACAGGGAGGCAATCAGCCCCAGCATTTT
>-|TRBV10-2|13|few|TRBJ1-2
CASSVGGVEGYTF
TGCGCCAGCAGTGTAGGGGGGGTAGAAGGCTACACCTTC
>-|TRBV18|15|-|TRBJ2-1
CASSDYTVSYNEQFF
TGTGCCAGCTCGGATTATACAGTTTCCTACAATGAGCAGTTCTTC
>-|TRBV7-2|14|-|TRBJ2-3
CASSFELDTDTQYF
TGTGCCAGCAGCTTTGAGTTAGACACAGATACGCAGTATTTT
>-|TRBV10-3|12|few|TRBJ1-1
CAISRSNTEAFF
TGTGCCATCAGTCGGAGTAACACTGAAGCTTTCTTT
>-|TRBV18|17|-|TRBJ2-1
CASSPYFSQGPYNEQFF
TGTGCCAGCTCACCATATTTTTCGCAGGGGCCTTACAATGAGCAGTTCTTC
>-|TRBV7-9|14|-|TRBJ2-7
CASSLNRETYEQYF
TGTGCCAGCAGCTTAAATCGGGAGACCTACGAGCAGTACTTC
>-|TRBV7-3|18|few|TRBJ2-6
CASRLPGGQGSGANVLTF
TGTGCCAGCAGGCTACCCGGAGGGCAGGGCTCTGGGGCCAACGTCCTGACTTTC
>TRBD1|TRBV5-1|15|-|TRBJ1-1
CASSWTGTEGTEAFF
TGCGCCAGCAGCTGGACCGGGACAGAGGGGACTGAAGCTTTCTTT
>-|TRBV7-6|17|many|TRBJ2-1
CASSLGILAVSYNEQFF
TGTGCCAGCAGCTTAGGTATTTTGGCAGTTTCCTACAATGAGCAGTTCTTC
>-|TRBV19|13|-|TRBJ2-1
CATGFGVNNEQFF
TGTGCCACAGGGTTTGGCGTGAACAATGAGCAGTTCTTC
>-|TRBV5-5|14|-|TRBJ1-5
CASSQDHGDQPQHF
TGTGCCAGCAGCCAAGATCACGGGGATCAGCCCCAGCATTTT
>TRBD1|TRBV6-6|15|once|TRBJ1-1
CASSPTLTGLTEAFF
TGTGCCAGCAGTCCGACACTGACAGGGTTAACTGAAGCTTTCTTT
>-|TRBV28|18|-|TRBJ1-6
CASSRVGTLSSYNSPLHF
TGTGCCAGCAGCCGCGTGGGGACGTTAAGCTCCTATAATTCACCCCTCCACTTT
>TRBD1|TRBV7-3|14|-|TRBJ2-3
CASGRTGSGDTQYF
TGTGCCAGCGGAAGGACAGGGTCGGGGGATACGCAGTATTTT
>-|TRBV29-1|12|-|TRBJ1-1
CSASPGVPEAFF
TGCAGCGCATCCCCAGGAGTCCCTGAAGCTTTCTTT